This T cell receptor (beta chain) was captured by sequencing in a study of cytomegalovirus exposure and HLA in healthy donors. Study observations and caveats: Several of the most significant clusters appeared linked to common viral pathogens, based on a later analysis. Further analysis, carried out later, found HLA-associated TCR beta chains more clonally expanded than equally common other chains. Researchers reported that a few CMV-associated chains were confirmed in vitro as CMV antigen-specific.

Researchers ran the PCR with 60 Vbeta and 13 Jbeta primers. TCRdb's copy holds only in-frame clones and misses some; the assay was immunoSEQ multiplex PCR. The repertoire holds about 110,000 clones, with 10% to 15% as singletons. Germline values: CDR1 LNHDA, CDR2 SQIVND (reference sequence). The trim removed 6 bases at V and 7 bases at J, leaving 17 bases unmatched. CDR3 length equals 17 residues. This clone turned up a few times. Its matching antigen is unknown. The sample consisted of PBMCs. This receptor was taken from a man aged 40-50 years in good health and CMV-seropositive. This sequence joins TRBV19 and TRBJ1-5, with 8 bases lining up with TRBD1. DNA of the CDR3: TGTGCCAGTAGCGGCGGACAGGGAGGCTTGAGTTTGCAGCCCCAGCATTTT. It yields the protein CASSGGQGGLSLQPQHF.